These 28 T cell receptor beta chains were all obtained from the same sample, sequenced in a study of blood T cell repertoires in COVID-19. The table came from immunoSEQ multiplex PCR; TCRdb's copy has only in-frame clones and leaves some out. Among more than 200,000 clones, about nine tenths were seen once, and the ten largest hold under 2%. The sample comprised PBMCs or T cells enriched from blood (not recorded which). The receptor set was obtained from a man aged 40-50 years who had recovered from COVID-19.

This chain uses TRBV30 with TRBJ2-2; TRBD1 agrees at 8 bases. Germline V lookup: CDR1 GTSNPN, CDR2 SVGIG (reference sequence). The CDR3 length is 17 residues. With V trimmed by 0 bases and J by 5 bases, 11 bases remained unmatched. CDR3 sequence: CAWSVPWRQGLTGELFF. The CDR3 DNA sequence: TGTGCCTGGAGTGTACCGTGGCGACAGGGGTTGACCGGGGAGCTGTTTTTT.

The gene calls are TRBV9 and TRBJ2-7, with 9 bases that match TRBD1. The V segment lost 3 bases and the J segment 3 bases; nucleotides outside the gene matches: 7. This CDR3 spans 15 amino acids. Germline values: CDR1 SGDLS, CDR2 YYNGEE. The CDR3 DNA reads TGTGCCAGCAGCGATGGAACAGGGGGCGGCTACGAGCAGTACTTC. It codes for CASSDGTGGGYEQYF.

The chain recombines TRBV6-2 or TRBV6-3 with TRBJ2-1, with 9 bases lining up with TRBD2. Germline assignment: CDR1 MNHEY and CDR2 SVGEGT. The J segment lost 6 bases and the V segment lost 6 bases, leaving 3 bases of the junction unmatched. This CDR3 has 13 amino acids. The CDR3 DNA is TGTGCCAGCAGCGGACTAGCGTTCAATGAGCAGTTCTTC. Translating it yields CASSGLAFNEQFF.

The CDR3 sequence is CASSALFRDRGQNTEAFF. The DNA for the CDR3 is TGTGCCAGCAGTGCTCTCTTCCGGGACAGGGGGCAGAACACTGAAGCTTTCTTT. The genes are TRBV6-1 and TRBJ1-1, with 12 bases aligning to TRBD1. Germline V CDR1 and CDR2: MNHNS, SASEGT. The CDR3 has 18 amino acids. After removal of 4 bases from V and 1 base from J, the junction contained 10 bases not matched to a gene.

This clone was observed once. A far larger clone is a single base away, which makes a read error likely. This chain's CDR3 is CASSFGQGYEQYF. CDR3 nucleotides: TGTGCCAGCAGCTTTGGACAGGGCTACGAGCAGTACTTC. The chain couples TRBV27 to TRBJ2-7, with 8 bases fitting TRBD1. V shed 6 bases, J shed 3 bases, and the junction held 4 bases outside the gene matches. Germline CDR1 MNHEY, CDR2 SMNVEV (reference sequence). The CDR3 sequence is 13 residues long.

A single count supports this clone. The V gene is TRBV19, the J gene TRBJ2-4; the D gene is possibly TRBD2 (5 bases). CDR1 and CDR2 from the germline V gene are LNHDA and SQIVND (reference sequence). V lost 4 bases and J 7 bases, leaving 23 bases between the germline ends. This CDR3 contains 17 residues. The CDR3 region is CASSSPVLAGVGNIQYF. For the CDR3, the DNA is TGTGCCAGTAGTAGCCCCGTCCTAGCAGGAGTGGGGAACATTCAGTACTTC.

The V gene is TRBV5-1, the J gene TRBJ2-6, with TRBD2 as a possible D gene (6 bases). There are 18 residues in the CDR3. Germline V gives CDR1 SGHRS, CDR2 YFSETQ. V was trimmed by 0 bases and J by 1 base, leaving 14 bases between them. The CDR3 bases are TGCGCCAGCAGCTTGGACGGGGGTCCGGCTTCTGGGGCCAACGTCCTGACTTTC. It translates to CASSLDGGPASGANVLTF.

The chain joins TRBV27 to TRBJ2-3, with unresolved D. The CDR3 consists of 13 residues. The V end was cut by 4 bases, the J end by 1 base, with 6 bases between. In germline, CDR1 is MNHEY, CDR2 SMNVEV (reference sequence). The CDR3 region has the DNA TGTGCCAGCAGTTCCCTTGGCACAGATACGCAGTATTTT. Translation: CASSSLGTDTQYF.

The chain links TRBV6-4 to TRBJ1-6; D is unclear. Looked up from germline, CDR1 is MRHNA and CDR2 is SNTAGT. The CDR3 runs to 13 residues. Trimming left V 10 bases short and J 6 bases short, with 13 bases between. CDR3 region: CATARHRNSPLHF. For the CDR3, the DNA is TGTGCCACAGCGAGGCATCGTAATTCACCCCTCCACTTT.

This clone was counted a single time. The chain carries TRBV5-1 and TRBJ1-1, with D maybe TRBD1 (6 bases). Trimming took off 4 bases at V and 1 base at J, with 20 bases between the two ends. The germline V gene has CDR1 SGHRS and CDR2 YFSETQ. The CDR3 consists of 17 residues. The CDR3 protein is CASSTGWQGRGNTEAFF. The CDR3 DNA reads as TGCGCCAGCAGCACGGGGTGGCAGGGGAGAGGGAACACTGAAGCTTTCTTT.

The rearrangement uses TRBV14 and TRBJ1-2, with 11 bases matching TRBD1. CDR1 and CDR2 from the germline V gene are SGHDN and FVKESK. The CDR3 sequence is 17 residues long. The ends lost 1 base at V and 8 bases at J; junction bases unmatched: 12. CDR3 protein: CASSQAWTGGPRDGYTF. CDR3 bases: TGTGCCAGCAGCCAAGCATGGACAGGGGGCCCCAGGGACGGCTACACCTTC.

The genes are TRBV10-3 and TRBJ1-1; possible D gene TRBD1, 6 bases. Trimming removed 4 bases at V and 6 bases at J, with 18 bases between. This CDR3 is 15 amino acids long. CDR1 ENHRY and CDR2 SYGVKD come from the germline V gene. The CDR3 nucleotides are TGTGCCATCAGTGGGGCCGGGACAAAGGGCTCTGAAGCTTTCTTT. It is translated as CAISGAGTKGSEAFF.

The rearrangement joins TRBV19 to TRBJ2-3, with TRBD1 matching over 10 bases. Per the germline V gene, CDR1 is LNHDA and CDR2 is SQIVND (reference sequence). This CDR3 comprises 14 residues. The J segment lost 4 bases and the V segment lost 4 bases, leaving 2 bases of the junction unmatched. The CDR3 nucleotides are TGTGCCAGTAGTAGGGACAGGGGTGCAGATACGCAGTATTTT. It codes for CASSRDRGADTQYF.

V and J are TRBV19 and TRBJ2-1; 8 bases map to TRBD2. CDR3 length equals 17 residues. Germline CDR1 and CDR2: LNHDA and SQIVND (reference sequence). V trimming: 4 bases; J trimming: 4 bases; junction bases outside the gene matches: 12. The CDR3 nucleotides read TGTGCCAGTAGTACTGGCCTAGCGGGCACCGATTACAATGAGCAGTTCTTC. Translating gives CASSTGLAGTDYNEQFF.

V and J are TRBV5-1 and TRBJ2-2; TRBD1 might be the D (6 bases). Trimming took 4 bases from V and 1 from J, leaving 11 bases between them. Germline lookup yields CDR1 SGHRS and CDR2 YFSETQ. The CDR3 totals 15 residues. In DNA form, the CDR3 reads TGCGCCAGCAGCGCGACGACAGGGAACACCGGGGAGCTGTTTTTT. Its translation is CASSATTGNTGELFF. The full variable domain, rest sourced from reference TRBV5-1 and TRBJ2-2, is KAGVTQTPRYLIKTRGQQVTLSCSPISGHRSVSWYQQTPGQGLQFLFEYFSETQRNKGNFPGRFSGRQFSNSRSEMNVSTLELGDSALYLCASSATTGNTGELFFGEGSRLTVL.

The chain has TRBV28 and TRBJ1-3, with a possible D match to TRBD1 (6 bases). Trimming took off 2 bases at V and 1 base at J, with 15 bases between the two ends. CDR3 length equals 17 residues. Germline-derived CDR1 and CDR2 are MDHEN and SYDVKM. CDR3 bases: TGTGCCAGCAGTTTAAGGGGGGGGGTGAGGTCTGGAAACACCATATATTTT. As protein: CASSLRGGVRSGNTIYF.

V is TRBV18 and J is TRBJ1-5; maybe TRBD1 (5 bases). V was pared by 3 bases and J by 3 bases, with 9 bases between. Germline assignment: CDR1 KGHSH and CDR2 LQKENI. CDR3 length: 14 residues. The CDR3 reads CASSPGGNNQPQHF. CDR3 nucleotide sequence: TGTGCCAGCTCACCGGGGGGGAACAATCAGCCCCAGCATTTT.

This chain connects TRBV18 to TRBJ2-5, with D possibly being TRBD2 (5 bases). This CDR3 contains 15 residues. CDR1 and CDR2 from the germline V gene are KGHSH and LQKENI. V lost 0 bases and J lost 5, with 13 bases in between. DNA of the CDR3: TGTGCCAGCTCACCACCTGACTGGGAGAAGGAGACCCAGTACTTC. It yields the protein CASSPPDWEKETQYF.

This clone occurred once. This chain joins TRBV27 and TRBJ1-5; 10 bases agree with TRBD1. The CDR3 runs 15 residues. J lost 2 bases, V lost 5 bases, and 3 bases had no gene match. From germline, CDR1 is MNHEY and CDR2 SMNVEV (reference sequence). CDR3 protein: CASSPGTGGNQPQHF. CDR3 coding DNA: TGTGCCAGCAGTCCGGGGACAGGGGGCAATCAGCCCCAGCATTTT.

This clone showed up just a few times. The same CDR3 arises from other DNA sequences in this sample as well. CDR3 sequence: CSLGDRGSGETQYF. The CDR3, as DNA: TGCAGCCTTGGGGACAGGGGGTCTGGAGAGACCCAGTACTTC. The chain recombines TRBV29-1 with TRBJ2-5, with TRBD1 matching 11 bases. Germline-derived CDR1 and CDR2 are SQVTM and ANQGSEA. V shed 8 bases and J 4 bases; nucleotides not matched to a gene: 9. This CDR3 is 14 amino acids long.

This chain links TRBV4-3 with TRBJ1-1, with D possibly matching TRBD1 (5 bases). CDR1 is LGHNA and CDR2 is YSLEER in the germline V gene. CDR3 length equals 14 residues. Deletions cut 3 bases from V and 4 bases from J, with 12 bases between. Here the CDR3 DNA reads TGCGCCAGCAGCCATCCAGGGATGACCACTGAAGCTTTCTTT. Its protein product is CASSHPGMTTEAFF.

The chain is built from TRBV7-8 and TRBJ2-1; 14 bases line up with TRBD2. V shed 5 bases, J shed 4 bases, and the junction held 10 bases outside the gene matches. In germline, CDR1 is SGHVS, CDR2 FQNEAQ. CDR3 length equals 18 residues. CDR3 in DNA: TGTGCCAGCAGCCCGCGGACTAGCGGGAGGTTTGTGTACAATGAGCAGTTCTTC. Encoded protein: CASSPRTSGRFVYNEQFF.

This sequence joins TRBV10-3 and TRBJ1-5; D call uncertain. Looked up from germline, CDR1 is ENHRY and CDR2 is SYGVKD. Deletions cut 0 bases from V and 1 base from J, with 13 bases between. There are 17 residues in the CDR3. CDR3 nucleotide sequence: TGTGCCATCAGTGAGTCTGTAGGCGGCGGGAGCAATCAGCCCCAGCATTTT. Amino acids: CAISESVGGGSNQPQHF.

The gene calls are TRBV19 and TRBJ2-1, with D unclear. Trimming pared 3 bases from V and 5 bases from J, leaving 8 bases between. The CDR3 sequence is 13 residues long. The germline CDR1 and CDR2 sequences are LNHDA and SQIVND (reference sequence). The DNA for the CDR3 is TGTGCCAGTAGTATTCGAACAAACAATGAGCAGTTCTTC. This translates into CASSIRTNNEQFF.

Turning to this clone: Other nucleotide sequences from this sample produce the same CDR3. CDR3 nucleotides: TGTGCCAGCAGTCCCCGGGGAGGCAATCAGCCCCAGCATTTT. Translating it yields CASSPRGGNQPQHF. The V and J genes are TRBV27 and TRBJ1-5; D ambiguous. Germline CDR1 reads MNHEY; CDR2 reads SMNVEV (reference sequence). Trimming removed 5 bases from V and 2 bases from J, with 10 bases in between. CDR3 length: 14 amino acids.

The CDR3 nucleotides read TGTGCCAGTAGTATTCGGGACAGGACAATGAACACTGAAGCTTTCTTT. It translates to CASSIRDRTMNTEAFF. The chain combines TRBV19 with TRBJ1-1; 8 bases map to TRBD1. The CDR3 is 16 amino acids. Looked up from germline, CDR1 is LNHDA and CDR2 is SQIVND (reference sequence). V lost 3 bases and J lost 0; bases outside the gene matches: 6.

The rearrangement uses TRBV25-1 and TRBJ1-2; D is possibly TRBD1 (5 bases). V was shortened by 3 bases and J by 3 bases, with 8 bases between the two germline ends. The CDR3 consists of 13 residues. Germline V gene lookup returns CDR1 MGHDK and CDR2 SYGVNS. The CDR3 coding sequence is TGTGCCAGCAGTGACCGGACATACTATGGCTACACCTTC. This codes for CASSDRTYYGYTF.

The genes are TRBV7-2 and TRBJ2-3; the D gene is possibly TRBD2 (7 bases). There are 18 residues in the CDR3. Germline V CDR1 and CDR2: SGHTA, FQGNSA. V lost 8 bases and J 4 bases, leaving 28 bases between the germline ends. CDR3 protein: CASDPKRGGAGAPDTQYF. The CDR3 nucleotides are TGTGCCAGCGATCCAAAAAGGGGGGGGGCAGGAGCCCCAGATACGCAGTATTTT.